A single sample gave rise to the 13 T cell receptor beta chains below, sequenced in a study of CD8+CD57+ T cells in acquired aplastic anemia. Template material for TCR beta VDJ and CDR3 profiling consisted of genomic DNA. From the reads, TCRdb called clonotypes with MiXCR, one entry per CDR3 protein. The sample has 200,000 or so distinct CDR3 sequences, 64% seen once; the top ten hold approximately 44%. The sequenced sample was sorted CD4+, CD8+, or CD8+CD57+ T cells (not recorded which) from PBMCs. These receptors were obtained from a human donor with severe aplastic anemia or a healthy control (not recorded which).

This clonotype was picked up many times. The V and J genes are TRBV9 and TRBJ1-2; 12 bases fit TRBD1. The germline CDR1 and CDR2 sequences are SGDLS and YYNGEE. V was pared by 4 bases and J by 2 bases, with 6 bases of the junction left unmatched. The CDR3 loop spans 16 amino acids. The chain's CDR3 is CASSPRDRGLNYGYTF. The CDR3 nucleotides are TGTGCCAGCAGCCCACGGGACAGGGGGCTCAACTATGGCTACACCTTC.

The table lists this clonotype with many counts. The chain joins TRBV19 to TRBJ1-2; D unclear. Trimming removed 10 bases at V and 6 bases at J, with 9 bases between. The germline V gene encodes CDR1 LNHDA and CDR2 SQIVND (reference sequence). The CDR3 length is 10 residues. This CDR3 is CATKGNGYTF. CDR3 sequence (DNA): TGTGCCACTAAGGGCAATGGCTACACCTTC.

The CDR3 region is CSAAFGQEFNSPLHF. CDR3 DNA sequence: TGCAGTGCTGCCTTTGGGCAGGAGTTTAATTCACCCCTCCACTTT. The chain joins TRBV20-1 to TRBJ1-6; no definite D call. The ends were cut back, 5 bases at V and 6 bases at J, with 17 bases in the middle. Looked up from germline, CDR1 is DFQATT and CDR2 is SNEGSKA (reference sequence). The CDR3 is 15 amino acids.

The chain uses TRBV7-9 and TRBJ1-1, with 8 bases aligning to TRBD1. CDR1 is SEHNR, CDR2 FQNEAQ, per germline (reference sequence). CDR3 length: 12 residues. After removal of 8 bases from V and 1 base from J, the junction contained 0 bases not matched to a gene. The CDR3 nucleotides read TGTGCCAGCGGGACAGGGAACACTGAAGCTTTCTTT. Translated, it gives CASGTGNTEAFF. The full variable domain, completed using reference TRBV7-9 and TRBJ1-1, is DTGVSQNPRHKITKRGQNVTFRCDPISEHNRLYWYRQTLGQGPEFLTYFQNEAQLEKSRLLSDRFSAERPKGSFSTLEIQRTEQGDSAMYLCASGTGNTEAFFGQGTRLTVV.

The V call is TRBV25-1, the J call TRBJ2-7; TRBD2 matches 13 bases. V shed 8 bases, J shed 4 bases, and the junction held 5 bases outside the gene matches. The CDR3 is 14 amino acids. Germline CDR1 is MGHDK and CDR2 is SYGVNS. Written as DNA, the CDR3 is TGTGCCAGCGTTCGGACTAGCGGGGGTTACGAGCAGTACTTC. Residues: CASVRTSGGYEQYF.

The CDR3 DNA follows: TGTGCCAGCAGCTTAGGTTCCGGGACACCTTACAATGAGCAGTTCTTC. It specifies CASSLGSGTPYNEQFF. This chain connects TRBV9 to TRBJ2-1; a possible D gene is TRBD1 (6 bases). The CDR3 runs to 16 residues. Germline assignment: CDR1 SGDLS and CDR2 YYNGEE. The V gene lost 4 bases and the J gene lost 4 bases, with 18 bases spanning the gap.

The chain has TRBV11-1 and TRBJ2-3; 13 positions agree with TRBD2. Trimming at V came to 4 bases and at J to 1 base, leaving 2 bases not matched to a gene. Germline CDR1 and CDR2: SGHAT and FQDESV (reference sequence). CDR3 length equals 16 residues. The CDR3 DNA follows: TGTGCCAGCAGCTCTGGACTAGCGGGAGGCACAGATACGCAGTATTTT. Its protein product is CASSSGLAGGTDTQYF.

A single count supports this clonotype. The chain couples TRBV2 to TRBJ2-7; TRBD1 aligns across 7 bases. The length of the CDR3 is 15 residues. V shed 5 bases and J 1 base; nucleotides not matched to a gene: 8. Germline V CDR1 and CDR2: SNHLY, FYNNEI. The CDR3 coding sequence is TGTGCCAGCAGTTTATCGGACAGGATATCCTACGAGCAGTACTTC. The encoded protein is CASSLSDRISYEQYF.

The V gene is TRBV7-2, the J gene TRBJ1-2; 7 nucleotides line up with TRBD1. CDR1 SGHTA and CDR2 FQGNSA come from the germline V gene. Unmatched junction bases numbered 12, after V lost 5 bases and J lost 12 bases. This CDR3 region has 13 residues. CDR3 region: CASSPGQATGHTF. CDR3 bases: TGTGCCAGCAGCCCTGGACAGGCGACCGGGCACACCTTC. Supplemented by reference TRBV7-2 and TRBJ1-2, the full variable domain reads GAGVSQSPSNKVTEKGKDVELRCDPISGHTALYWYRQSLGQGLEFLIYFQGNSAPDKSGLPSDRFSAERTGGSVSTLTIQRTQQEDSAVYLCASSPGQATGHTFGSGTRLTVV.

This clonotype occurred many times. The chain's CDR3 is CATSREGDAYNEQFF. As DNA, the CDR3 is TGTGCCACCAGCAGAGAAGGGGATGCTTACAATGAGCAGTTCTTC. This chain joins TRBV15 and TRBJ2-1; possibly TRBD1 for D (5 bases). Between the trimmed V and J ends, which lost 0 bases and 4 bases, there was a span of 10 bases. The CDR3 is 15 residues long. Looked up from germline, CDR1 is LNHNV and CDR2 is YYDKDF (reference sequence).

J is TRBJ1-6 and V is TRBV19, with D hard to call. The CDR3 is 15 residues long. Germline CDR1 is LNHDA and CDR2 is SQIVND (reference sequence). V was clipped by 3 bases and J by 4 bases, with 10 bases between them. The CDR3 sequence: CASSIGREYNSPLHF. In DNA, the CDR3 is TGTGCCAGTAGTATCGGCCGGGAGTATAATTCACCCCTCCACTTT.

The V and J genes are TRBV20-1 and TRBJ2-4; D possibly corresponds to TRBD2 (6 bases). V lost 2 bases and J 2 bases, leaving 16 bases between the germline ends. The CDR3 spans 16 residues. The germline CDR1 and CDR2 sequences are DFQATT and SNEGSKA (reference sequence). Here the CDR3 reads CSARRWRVASKNIQYF. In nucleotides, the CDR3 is TGCAGTGCTAGAAGATGGAGGGTGGCGTCCAAAAACATTCAGTACTTC.

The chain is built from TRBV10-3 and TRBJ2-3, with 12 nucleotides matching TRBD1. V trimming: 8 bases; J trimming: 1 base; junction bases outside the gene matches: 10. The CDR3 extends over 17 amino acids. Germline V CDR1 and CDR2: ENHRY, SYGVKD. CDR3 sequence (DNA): TGTGCCATCGGGGACAGGGGGCGTCTCTGGGGCACAGATACGCAGTATTTT. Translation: CAIGDRGRLWGTDTQYF.